One sample yielded the 12 T cell receptor beta chains listed below, sequenced in a study of shared clonotypes between healthy human individuals. Measured with immunoSEQ multiplex PCR; TCRdb has only the in-frame clones, and not every one. Of about 2 million clones detected, about 95% appear once; the ten largest clones hold 0.1% to 0.15%. Sequences were obtained from naive CD4+ T cells sorted from blood. Subset denoted: CD45RA+ positively selected. The receptors derive from a man aged 18 to 29 in good health.

The chain combines TRBV6-1 with TRBJ1-5, with D possibly matching TRBD1 (5 bases). The germline V gene encodes CDR1 MNHNS and CDR2 SASEGT. The CDR3 is made up of 14 amino acids. V lost 5 bases and J 2 bases, leaving 10 bases between the germline ends. The CDR3 DNA sequence: TGTGCCAGCAGTCGGAGGGGCGGCAATCAGCCCCAGCATTTT. Translated, it gives CASSRRGGNQPQHF.

This chain connects TRBV10-1 to TRBJ1-1; D is uncertain. This CDR3 contains 13 residues. The germline V and J ends were trimmed by 3 bases and 4 bases, with 9 bases remaining between them. CDR1 and CDR2 (germline): WNHNN, SYGVQD (reference sequence). The CDR3 loop is CASSDNKATEAFF. CDR3 nucleotide sequence: TGCGCCAGCAGTGATAACAAGGCCACTGAAGCTTTCTTT.

The CDR3 here is CAWSVRLTDTQYF. The DNA for the CDR3 is TGTGCCTGGAGTGTACGCCTTACAGATACGCAGTATTTT. The V gene is TRBV30, the J gene TRBJ2-3; no clear D. V gave up 0 bases and J gave up 3 bases, with 7 bases separating them. Germline lookup yields CDR1 GTSNPN and CDR2 SVGIG (reference sequence). The CDR3 has 13 residues.

This clone was detected only once. The gene calls are TRBV19 and TRBJ1-6; no clear D gene. The CDR3 extends over 13 amino acids. CDR1 and CDR2 (germline): LNHDA, SQIVND (reference sequence). V was clipped by 6 bases and J by 14 bases, with 17 bases between them. In nucleotides, the CDR3 is TGTGCCAGTAGCGAATGGGGAGAGTGGTCCCTCCACTTT. This sequence encodes CASSEWGEWSLHF.

With respect to this clone: A much more abundant neighbour one base away suggests this may be a read error. This chain links TRBV7-9 with TRBJ2-5; no definite D call. The last part of the DNA fits TRBJ2-7 better; the J call may be wrong. This CDR3 is built from 11 residues. Germline CDR1 reads SEHNR; CDR2 reads FQNEAQ (reference sequence). The CDR3 bases are TGTGCCAGCAGCTTATCCTACGAGCAGTACTTC. This sequence encodes CASSLSYEQYF.

This chain uses TRBV28 with TRBJ2-1; TRBD2 aligns across 11 bases. V was pared by 4 bases and J by 4 bases, with 0 bases of the junction left unmatched. The CDR3 covers 14 residues. Germline CDR1 and CDR2: MDHEN and SYDVKM. The CDR3 DNA is TGTGCCAGCAGTTGGACTAGCGGGTACAATGAGCAGTTCTTC. Residues: CASSWTSGYNEQFF.

The chain links TRBV7-2 to TRBJ2-2; TRBD2 matches at 9 bases. V dropped 8 bases and J dropped 5; count of bases not matched to a gene: 6. Germline-derived CDR1 and CDR2 are SGHTA and FQGNSA. CDR3 length equals 14 residues. CDR3 in amino acids: CASRREGHTGELFF. The DNA of the CDR3 is TGTGCCAGCCGGCGGGAGGGCCATACCGGGGAGCTGTTTTTT.

This rearrangement joins TRBV5-4 to TRBJ2-3; TRBD2 matches 8 bases. Germline values: CDR1 SGHNT, CDR2 YYREEE (reference sequence). The CDR3 covers 15 residues. Trimming cost V 4 bases and J 3 bases; bases outside gene matches: 7. The CDR3 spells CASSAGGGWTDTQYF. CDR3 DNA: TGTGCCAGCAGCGCGGGGGGTGGTTGGACAGATACGCAGTATTTT.

J is TRBJ2-3 and V is TRBV10-3; possibly TRBD1 for D (5 bases). This CDR3 has 14 amino acids. V dropped 3 bases and J dropped 9 bases, with 16 bases sitting between them. The germline V gene has CDR1 ENHRY and CDR2 SYGVKD. The CDR3 region is CAISESQDIPTQYF. In DNA form, the CDR3 reads TGTGCCATCAGTGAATCACAGGACATTCCCACGCAGTATTTT.

The chain employs TRBV5-4 and TRBJ2-1; maybe TRBD1 (6 bases). The V gene's germline CDR1 is SGHNT and CDR2 YYREEE (reference sequence). The CDR3 totals 13 residues. Trimming stripped 3 bases from V and 6 bases from J, with 10 bases between. The CDR3 nucleotides are TGTGCCAGCAGCTGGGGACAACGCAATGAGCAGTTCTTC. Its translation is CASSWGQRNEQFF.

The chain couples TRBV9 to TRBJ1-4; D unclear. Germline V lookup: CDR1 SGDLS, CDR2 YYNGEE. This CDR3 contains 13 residues. V shed 4 bases and J shed 7 bases, with 11 bases lying between them. CDR3 region: CASSPRVSEKLFF. CDR3 nucleotide sequence: TGTGCCAGCAGCCCGAGGGTTAGTGAAAAACTGTTTTTT. The full variable domain, rest sourced from reference TRBV9 and TRBJ1-4, is DSGVTQTPKHLITATGQRVTLRCSPRSGDLSVYWYQQSLDQGLQFLIQYYNGEERAKGNILERFSAQQFPDLHSELNLSSLELGDSALYFCASSPRVSEKLFFGSGTQLSVL.

A note on this clone: The same CDR3 can be traced to other DNA sequences in this sample. The rearrangement uses TRBV5-4 and TRBJ2-6; D may correspond to TRBD1 or TRBD2 (5 bases each). The CDR3 runs 15 residues. Germline-derived CDR1 and CDR2 are SGHNT and YYREEE (reference sequence). The germline V and J ends were trimmed by 1 base and 4 bases, with 9 bases remaining between them. In DNA, the CDR3 is TGTGCCAGCAGCTTGAGGGGAGCCGGGGCCAACGTCCTGACTTTC. Protein sequence: CASSLRGAGANVLTF.